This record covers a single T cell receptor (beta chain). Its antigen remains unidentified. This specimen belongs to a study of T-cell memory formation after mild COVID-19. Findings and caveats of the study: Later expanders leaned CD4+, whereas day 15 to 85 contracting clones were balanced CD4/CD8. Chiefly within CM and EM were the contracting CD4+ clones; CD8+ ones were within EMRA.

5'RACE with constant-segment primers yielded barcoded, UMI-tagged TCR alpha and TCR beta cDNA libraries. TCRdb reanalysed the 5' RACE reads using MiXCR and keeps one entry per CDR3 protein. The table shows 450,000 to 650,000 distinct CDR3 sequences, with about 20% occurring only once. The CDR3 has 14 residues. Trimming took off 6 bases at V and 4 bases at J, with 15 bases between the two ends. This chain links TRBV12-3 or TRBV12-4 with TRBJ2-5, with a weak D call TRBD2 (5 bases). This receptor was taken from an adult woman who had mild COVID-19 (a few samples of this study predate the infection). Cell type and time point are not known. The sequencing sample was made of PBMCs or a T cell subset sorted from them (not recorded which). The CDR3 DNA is TGTGCCAGCAGCGACCACCCGGGAAGAGAGACCCAGTACTTC. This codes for CASSDHPGRETQYF.